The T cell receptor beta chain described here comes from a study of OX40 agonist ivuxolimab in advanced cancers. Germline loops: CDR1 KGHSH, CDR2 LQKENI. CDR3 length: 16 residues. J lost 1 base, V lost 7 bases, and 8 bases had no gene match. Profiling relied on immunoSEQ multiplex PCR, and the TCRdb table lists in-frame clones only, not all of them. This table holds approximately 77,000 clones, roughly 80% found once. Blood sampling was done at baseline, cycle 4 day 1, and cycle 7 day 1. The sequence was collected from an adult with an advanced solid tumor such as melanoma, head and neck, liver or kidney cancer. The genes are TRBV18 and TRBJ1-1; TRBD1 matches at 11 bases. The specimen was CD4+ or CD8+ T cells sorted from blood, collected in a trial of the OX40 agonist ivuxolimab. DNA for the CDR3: TGTGCCAGCTTGCCGGGGACAGGGGGGAGGAACACTGAAGCTTTCTTT. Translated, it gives CASLPGTGGRNTEAFF.